The entry below gives a single TCR beta chain sequence along with its context. The antigen is undetermined. The V gene end was trimmed by 5 bases and the J gene end by 0 bases; junction bases not matched to a gene: 12. This CDR3 has 17 residues. The germline V gene has CDR1 MNHEY and CDR2 SMNVEV (reference sequence). The PCR used 60 Vbeta and 13 Jbeta primers. Measured with immunoSEQ multiplex PCR; TCRdb has only the in-frame clones, and not every one. The data hold some 140,000 clones, with roughly four fifths observed a single time. These data come from a study of cytomegalovirus exposure and HLA in healthy donors. Looking at the study overall: From donors who were HLA-typed, an early data release held 65 million to 85 million unique TCRs. Overall study findings and caveats: Productive rates of about 90% or about 30% were seen for most TCR beta V segments in an earlier analysis. Available immune exposure information covered CMV serostatus only.

The sample taken for sequencing was PBMCs. V usage is TRBV27 and J usage is TRBJ1-1; 7 nucleotides match TRBD1. This receptor was obtained from a female donor in good health and CMV-seropositive. The CDR3 DNA reads as TGTGCCAGCAGTACCCGGGACAGAGGGTTTATGAACACTGAAGCTTTCTTT. This translates into CASSTRDRGFMNTEAFF.